A selection of T cell receptor beta chains follows, all from one sample in a study of PD-1 blockade in classical Hodgkin lymphoma. Assay: immunoSEQ multiplex PCR; the TCRdb copy retains only in-frame clones and omits some. The data show tens of thousands of clones, 85% to 90% seen once. The sequencing used peripheral blood mononuclear cells (PBMCs), collected before the second cycle of nivolumab. The receptors here all came from a human donor with classical Hodgkin lymphoma. The CDR3 runs from the conserved cysteine through the conserved F or W. Clone size is not always given. Where it is, it says once, few, many or a class for expanded clones.

>.|TRBV6-6|TRBJ1-2
CASSTSDRASYYGYTF
>.|TRBV7-9|TRBJ2-7
CASSLPRGPGTTFAQYF
>.|TRBV6-6|TRBJ1-5
CASRSGTNQPQHF
>.|TRBV5-1|TRBJ1-4
CASREGTGATNEKLFF
>.|TRBV27|TRBJ1-2
CASRRQGTVDYGYTF
>once|TRBV5-6|TRBJ2-5
CASSLGPWGETQYF
>.|TRBV5-1|TRBJ2-7
CASSLGSQGWYF
>.|TRBV11-3|TRBJ2-1
CASSLSGGYNEQFF
>once|TRBV28|TRBJ1-5
CASTDPGSQPQHF
>.|TRBV15|TRBJ1-2
CATSRDRTALEGYTF
>.|TRBV7-9|TRBJ2-7
CASSLGGQGVTYEQYF
>.|TRBV7-8|TRBJ2-1
CASSLARVGVANNEQFF
>.|TRBV15|TRBJ2-1
CATSRDRLDYNEQFF
>.|TRBV7-9|TRBJ2-2
CASQTRNTGELFF
>.|TRBV7-2|TRBJ2-7
CASSLRTSGGVYEQYF
>.|TRBV9|TRBJ2-1
CASSSRETGTSGNEQFF
>.|TRBV13|TRBJ2-2
CASSPRLGSTGELFF
>.|TRBV4-1|TRBJ2-7
CASSQVVPTGYEQYF
>.|TRBV11-2|TRBJ2-3
CASSPEGARGDTQYF
>.|TRBV20-1|TRBJ2-1
CSAPTDEQFF
>.|TRBV27|TRBJ2-1
CASSSGLAGYNEQFF
>.|TRBV7-6|TRBJ2-7
CASSLRGGTYEQYF
>.|TRBV7-8|TRBJ2-1
CASSPFPWGHNEQFF
>once|TRBV2|TRBJ2-1
CASSPGTSYNEQFF
>.|TRBV18|TRBJ2-4
CASSLDIIAKNIQYF
>.|TRBV27|TRBJ2-7
CASSDPGQGIYEQYF
>.|TRBV19|TRBJ2-5
CASSIEDRGGETQYF
>.|TRBV19|TRBJ2-7
CASSLRTSSYEQYF
>.|TRBV19|TRBJ2-1
CASSIPTGWGYIGEQFF
>.|TRBV5-4|TRBJ2-2
CASSPMGTGELFF
>once|TRBV5-5|TRBJ2-1
CASSASGRLVGNEQFF
>.|TRBV2|TRBJ2-2
CASSDALAGGGELFF
>.|TRBV6-5|TRBJ1-1
CASSYDHLNTEAFF
>.|TRBV5-1|TRBJ2-5
CASSLGSGRGQETQYF
>.|TRBV19|TRBJ1-2
CASSRIGAGGAEGYTF
>once|TRBV5-8|TRBJ1-1
CASSFGTANTEAFF
>.|TRBV19|TRBJ1-5
CASSAGTGPNQPQHF
>once|TRBV6-1|TRBJ2-5
CASSEAPTGETQYF
>.|TRBV11-1|TRBJ2-7
CASSSLGWDYEQYF
>.|TRBV10-3|TRBJ1-5
CAISERPWDQPQHF
>once|TRBV18|TRBJ2-7
CASSLTSGLYEQYF
>.|TRBV28|TRBJ1-1
CASSSHLLGDTEAFF
>.|TRBV6-5|TRBJ2-1
CASSYSAGYNEQFF
>once|TRBV29-1|TRBJ2-3
CSVEGGQHDAIDTQYF
>.|TRBV27|TRBJ2-1
CASSLGTASYNEQFF
>.|TRBV4-2|TRBJ1-1
CASSQDKEGARGKAFF
>.|TRBV7-2|TRBJ2-1
CASSLDPLYNEQFF
>.|TRBV19|TRBJ1-2
CASSGETGPFYGYTF